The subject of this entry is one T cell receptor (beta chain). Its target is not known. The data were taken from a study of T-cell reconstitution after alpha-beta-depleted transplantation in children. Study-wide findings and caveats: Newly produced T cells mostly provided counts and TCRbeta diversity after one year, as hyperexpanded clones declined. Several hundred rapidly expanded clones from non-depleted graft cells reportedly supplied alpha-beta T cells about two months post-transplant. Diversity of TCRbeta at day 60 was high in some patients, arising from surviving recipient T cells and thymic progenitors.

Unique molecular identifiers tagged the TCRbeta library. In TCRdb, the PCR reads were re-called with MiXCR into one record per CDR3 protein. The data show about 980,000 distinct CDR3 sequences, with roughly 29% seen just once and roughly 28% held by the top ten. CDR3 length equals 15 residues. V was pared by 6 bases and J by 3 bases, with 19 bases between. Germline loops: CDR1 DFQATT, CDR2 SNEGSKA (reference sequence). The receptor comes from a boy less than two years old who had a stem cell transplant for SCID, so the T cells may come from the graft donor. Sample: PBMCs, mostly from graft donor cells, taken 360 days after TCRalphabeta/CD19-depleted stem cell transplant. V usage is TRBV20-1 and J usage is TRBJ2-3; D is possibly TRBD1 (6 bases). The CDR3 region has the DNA TGCAGTGCCCCGGACAGCCAGTCCTCTACAGATACGCAGTATTTT. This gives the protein CSAPDSQSSTDTQYF.